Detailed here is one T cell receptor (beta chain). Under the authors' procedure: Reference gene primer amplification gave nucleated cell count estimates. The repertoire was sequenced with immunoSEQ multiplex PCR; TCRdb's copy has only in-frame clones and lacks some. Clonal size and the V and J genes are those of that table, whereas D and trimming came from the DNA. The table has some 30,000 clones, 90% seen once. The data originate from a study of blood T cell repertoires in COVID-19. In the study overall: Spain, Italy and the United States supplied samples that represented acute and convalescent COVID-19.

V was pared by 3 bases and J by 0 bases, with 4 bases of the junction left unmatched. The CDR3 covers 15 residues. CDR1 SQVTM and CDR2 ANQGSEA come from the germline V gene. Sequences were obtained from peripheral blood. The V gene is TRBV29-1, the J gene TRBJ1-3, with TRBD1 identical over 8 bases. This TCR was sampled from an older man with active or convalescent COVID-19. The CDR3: CSVDDDRGSGNTIYF. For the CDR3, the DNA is TGCAGCGTTGATGATGACAGGGGCTCTGGAAACACCATATATTTT.